This T cell receptor (beta chain) was documented in a study of blood T cell repertoires in COVID-19. Study as a whole: Sample material is recorded as cDNA or gDNA derived from T cells, B-cell-depleted T cells, or PBMCs.

The sample holds a few counts of this clone. Assay: immunoSEQ multiplex PCR; the TCRdb copy retains only in-frame clones and omits some. The table lists 45,000 to 60,000 clones, approximately 89% of them singletons. This CDR3 spans 17 amino acids. Between the trimmed V and J ends, which lost 0 bases and 4 bases, there was a span of 18 bases. Germline V gene data show CDR1 as SEHNR and CDR2 as FQNEAQ (reference sequence). This receptor was taken from a man in his fifties with acute or convalescent COVID-19. The V gene is TRBV7-9, the J gene TRBJ1-2; tentatively, D is TRBD1 (5 bases). Sequencing was carried out using peripheral blood. The DNA of the CDR3 is TGTGCCAGCAGCTTAGCGGTGGGCGGGGGATCTACCTATGGCTACACCTTC. It codes for CASSLAVGGGSTYGYTF.